The T cell receptor beta chain described here comes from a study of T cells in Graves' hyperthyroidism and ophthalmopathy. The V end was cut by 2 bases, the J end by 1 base, with 11 bases between. The length of the CDR3 is 15 residues. Germline-derived CDR1 and CDR2 are MNHNS and SASEGT. The investigators amplified TCR beta CDR3 regions from RNA transcripts. First-round RT-PCR with HTBI primers amplified the TCR CDR3 region. MiXCR, applied by TCRdb to the multiplex PCR reads, yields one record per CDR3 protein. The top ten clones hold around an eighth of a sample with fewer than 750,000 distinct CDR3 sequences, approximately 15% of them seen once. In this sample, this clonotype turned up many times. The antigen is undetermined. Patients were excluded because of uncontrolled infection, other autoimmune disease, pregnancy or lactation. Used for diagnoses were clinical symptoms, serum thyroxine and TRAb, thyroid ultrasound and orbital computed tomography. Fresh peripheral blood, roughly 10 ml, was the source of the PBMCs.

Study results and caveats: Within blood appeared most thyroid clonotypes that had expanded above 0.001.

Sequenced: blood. The sequence was collected from a woman in her 50s with Graves' ophthalmopathy. The chain combines TRBV6-1 with TRBJ1-1; D remains unclear. CDR3 in amino acids: CASSERVQQNTEAFF. The CDR3 region has the DNA TGTGCCAGCAGTGAACGAGTACAGCAGAACACTGAAGCTTTCTTT.